The clone carrying this T cell receptor (beta chain) was detected only once. Its target is not known. The sample belongs to a study of vaccination and CD4 T cells after COVID-19. Sequencing of the DNA from cultured CD4+ T cells was carried out with the Oncomine TCR Beta short-read assay. From the PCR reads, TCRdb called clonotypes with MiXCR, one entry per CDR3 protein. The sample has roughly 10,000 distinct CDR3 sequences; approximately 51% are singletons. Germline CDR1 SGDLS, CDR2 YYNGEE. This CDR3 has 16 residues. Trimming removed 3 bases from V and 3 bases from J; junction bases left unmatched: 11. Regarding treatment: roughly 10-day PBMC culture with coronavirus spike peptide pools or control peptides (ViraFEST assay).

Material: CD4+ T cells from blood, cultured in vitro. The rearrangement links TRBV9 to TRBJ1-1, with 7 positions matching TRBD1. The clonotype comes from a human donor who had recovered from COVID-19. CDR3 bases: TGTGCCAGCAGCGATACAGGGGCGAGGTTACACACTGAAGCTTTCTTT. Translating it yields CASSDTGARLHTEAFF. The full variable domain, completed using reference TRBV9 and TRBJ1-1, is DSGVTQTPKHLITATGQRVTLRCSPRSGDLSVYWYQQSLDQGLQFLIQYYNGEERAKGNILERFSAQQFPDLHSELNLSSLELGDSALYFCASSDTGARLHTEAFFGQGTRLTVV.